This T cell receptor beta chain was captured in a study of shared clonotypes between healthy human individuals. Germline trimming cut 7 bases from V and 6 bases from J; bases unmatched to any gene: 5. The CDR3 runs to 14 residues. CDR1 and CDR2 (germline): MNHEY, SVGAGI. This clone was counted a single time. Clones were read by immunoSEQ multiplex PCR, and TCRdb kept only the in-frame ones, dropping some. The repertoire includes about 600,000 clones, less than 98% of them detected once, and 0.055% to 0.07% sits in the top ten. Sequencing was carried out using naive CD4+ T cells sorted from blood. Subset in this sample: CD45RA+ positively selected. The chain recombines TRBV6-5 with TRBJ2-3; TRBD2 matches at 12 bases. This receptor was obtained from a woman aged 25 to 39 in good health. In DNA, the CDR3 is TGTGCCAGCACCTTGACTAGCGGGAGTGATACGCAGTATTTT. Amino acid sequence: CASTLTSGSDTQYF.